The 26 T cell receptor beta chains given below trace back to one sample, sequenced in a study of T cells after somatic rescue of genetic block. Method: immunoSEQ multiplex PCR; TCRdb's copy keeps in-frame clones and lacks some. The sample has approximately 15,000 clones; around 76% are singletons. The sample comprised peripheral blood mononuclear cells (PBMCs). All receptors come from a boy aged 5-17 years.

The chain combines TRBV30 with TRBJ2-5, with D possibly TRBD1 on 5 matching bases. This CDR3 comprises 17 residues. Trimming pared 0 bases from V and 2 bases from J, leaving 19 bases between. Germline V CDR1 and CDR2: GTSNPN, SVGIG (reference sequence). The CDR3 nucleotides are TGTGCCTGGAGTGTGGGGTTCTTGCAGGGCCCACAAGAGACCCAGTACTTC. Encoded protein: CAWSVGFLQGPQETQYF.

This clone was recorded once. The chain has TRBV5-8 and TRBJ1-5; tentatively, D is TRBD1 (5 bases). Trimming left V 4 bases short and J 2 bases short, with 10 bases between. The germline V gene encodes CDR1 SGHTS and CDR2 YDEGEE. This CDR3 has 14 residues. The CDR3 here is CASSKGARNQPQHF. DNA of the CDR3: TGTGCCAGCAGCAAAGGGGCCCGCAATCAGCCCCAGCATTTT.

In this sample, this clone is large. The chain couples TRBV11-2 to TRBJ2-7; no firm D call. The CDR3 length is 12 residues. V was shortened by 5 bases and J by 9 bases, with 14 bases between the two germline ends. The germline CDR1 and CDR2 sequences are SGHAT and FQNNGV. CDR3 coding DNA: TGTGCCAGCAGCCTACCCCACAGTGGGCAGTACTTC. This translates into CASSLPHSGQYF. Variable domain in full (rest from reference TRBV11-2 and TRBJ2-7): EAGVAQSPRYKIIEKRQSVAFWCNPISGHATLYWYQQILGQGPKLLIQFQNNGVVDDSQLPKDRFSAERLKGVDSTLKIQPAKLEDSAVYLCASSLPHSGQYFGPGTRLTVT.

This clone was recorded once. The rearrangement joins TRBV28 to TRBJ2-3, with D possibly being TRBD2 (5 bases). V lost 8 bases to trimming and J lost 2 bases, with 8 bases between them. The CDR3 contains 12 residues. Per the germline V gene, CDR1 is MDHEN and CDR2 is SYDVKM. The CDR3, as DNA: TGTGCCAGCCGGACTCTCACAGATACGCAGTATTTT. It encodes CASRTLTDTQYF.

The chain is built from TRBV7-9 and TRBJ2-5; no clear D. The CDR3 has 14 residues. Deletions cut 3 bases from V and 2 bases from J, with 10 bases between. Germline V gene data show CDR1 as SEHNR and CDR2 as FQNEAQ (reference sequence). The DNA of the CDR3 is TGTGCCAGCAGCTTCCGGACGCCGCAAGAGACCCAGTACTTC. Its translation: CASSFRTPQETQYF.

By sample share, this clone is medium-sized. The chain has TRBV18 and TRBJ1-4; the match to TRBD1 covers 7 bases. Germline assignment: CDR1 KGHSH and CDR2 LQKENI. After removal of 3 bases from V and 7 bases from J, the junction contained 11 bases not matched to a gene. The CDR3 has 16 residues. CDR3 region: CASSPQAGQRVEKLFF. The CDR3 DNA reads TGTGCCAGCTCACCCCAAGCGGGACAGAGGGTTGAAAAACTGTTTTTT.

This chain joins TRBV6-5 and TRBJ2-7; 10 bases are a match to TRBD1. Germline V gene sequence: CDR1 MNHEY, CDR2 SVGAGI. This CDR3 region has 16 residues. Unmatched junction bases numbered 9, after V lost 4 bases and J lost 3 bases. The CDR3 sequence: CASSFWTGGRGYEQYF. DNA for the CDR3: TGTGCCAGCAGTTTCTGGACAGGGGGTAGGGGCTACGAGCAGTACTTC.

V usage is TRBV5-1 and J usage is TRBJ2-5, with D possibly being TRBD1 (5 bases). Germline assignment: CDR1 SGHRS and CDR2 YFSETQ. Trimming removed 1 base at V and 1 base at J, with 8 bases between. The CDR3 totals 14 residues. The CDR3 sequence: CASSLKTVQETQYF. The CDR3 DNA sequence: TGCGCCAGCAGCTTGAAGACAGTCCAAGAGACCCAGTACTTC.

The rearrangement links TRBV27 to TRBJ1-1; 7 bases fit TRBD1. The CDR3 loop spans 15 amino acids. Germline lookup yields CDR1 MNHEY and CDR2 SMNVEV (reference sequence). The V gene end was trimmed by 3 bases and the J gene end by 6 bases; junction bases not matched to a gene: 10. The CDR3 region is CASSFSPYRGAEAFF. CDR3 sequence (DNA): TGTGCCAGCAGTTTTTCCCCATACAGGGGCGCTGAAGCTTTCTTT.

The chain uses TRBV9 and TRBJ1-2; TRBD1 matches 9 bases. With 0 bases clipped from V and 4 bases from J, the junction kept 13 bases outside the gene matches. CDR1 is SGDLS, CDR2 YYNGEE, per germline. The CDR3 extends over 18 amino acids. The CDR3 spells CASSVEPGTGLSGYGYTF. Here the CDR3 DNA reads TGTGCCAGCAGCGTAGAACCCGGGACAGGGCTGTCGGGCTATGGCTACACCTTC.

Comments on this clone: This CDR3 is also generated by other DNA sequences in the sample. This sequence joins TRBV25-1 and TRBJ2-7, with TRBD2 identical over 7 bases. The junction had 5 bases not matched to a gene; V was cut back by 0 bases and J by 0 bases. The CDR3 extends over 16 amino acids. Germline lookup yields CDR1 MGHDK and CDR2 SYGVNS. The CDR3 spells CASSEYRAGSSYEQYF. CDR3 sequence (DNA): TGTGCCAGCAGTGAATATCGAGCGGGGAGCTCCTACGAGCAGTACTTC.

This chain joins TRBV9 and TRBJ2-3, with TRBD2 as a possible D gene (6 bases). Trimming removed 0 bases from V and 7 bases from J, with 12 bases in between. This CDR3 has 14 residues. CDR1 and CDR2 (germline): SGDLS, YYNGEE. The CDR3 nucleotides are TGTGCCAGCAGCGTAGAGGGCGGGGCCCATACGCAGTATTTT. It specifies CASSVEGGAHTQYF.

This clone has just one count. The V gene is TRBV5-4, the J gene TRBJ1-6; TRBD1 is a possible D gene (5 bases). Trimming took off 1 base at V and 5 bases at J, with 16 bases between the two ends. The CDR3 spans 17 residues. Per the germline V gene, CDR1 is SGHNT and CDR2 is YYREEE (reference sequence). The CDR3, as DNA: TGTGCCAGCAGCTTGTCCCGGGACTTTTTCCATAATTCACCCCTCCACTTT. This gives the protein CASSLSRDFFHNSPLHF.

The chain carries TRBV10-3 and TRBJ1-4, with no clear D. Trimming removed 10 bases from V and 5 bases from J, with 20 bases in between. In germline, CDR1 is ENHRY, CDR2 SYGVKD. The CDR3 is 15 amino acids. The CDR3 DNA reads as TGTGCCACCCGTTTCTCGGATGGCTCCAATGAAAAACTGTTTTTT. Protein product: CATRFSDGSNEKLFF.

This clone showed up just once. J is TRBJ2-1 and V is TRBV11-2; D uncertain. Germline assignment: CDR1 SGHAT and CDR2 FQNNGV. V was clipped by 2 bases and J by 10 bases, with 9 bases between them. CDR3 length equals 12 residues. The CDR3 coding sequence is TGTGCCAGCAGCTTAAGTCGGTGGGAGCAGTTCTTC. It specifies CASSLSRWEQFF.

This clone turned up a few times. This sequence joins TRBV11-3 and TRBJ2-3, with D possibly matching TRBD1 (6 bases). V was pared by 2 bases and J by 2 bases, with 8 bases between. This CDR3 comprises 14 residues. CDR1 is SGHNT, CDR2 YENEEA, per germline. CDR3: CASSLTGPTDTQYF. In DNA form, the CDR3 reads TGTGCCAGCAGCTTAACAGGGCCCACAGATACGCAGTATTTT.

The chain joins TRBV6-5 to TRBJ1-2, with a weak D call TRBD1 (6 bases). Trimming stripped 5 bases from V and 4 bases from J, with 17 bases between. CDR1 is MNHEY, CDR2 SVGAGI, per germline. The length of the CDR3 is 15 residues. Written as DNA, the CDR3 is TGTGCCAGCAGTCGTTCCGGACAGTCTAGCTATGGCTACACCTTC. Translating it yields CASSRSGQSSYGYTF.

This clone was recorded a few times. This rearrangement joins TRBV18 to TRBJ2-2; perhaps TRBD1 as D (6 bases). The CDR3 extends over 13 amino acids. Trimming left V 6 bases short and J 5 bases short, with 10 bases between. Germline loops: CDR1 KGHSH, CDR2 LQKENI. This CDR3 is CASSGTGTGELFF. The CDR3 bases are TGTGCCAGCTCCGGAACAGGGACCGGGGAGCTGTTTTTT.

The rearrangement links TRBV7-3 to TRBJ1-3; D gene ambiguous. This CDR3 is 18 amino acids long. Per the germline V gene, CDR1 is SGHTA and CDR2 is FQGTGA. V lost 2 bases and J 0 bases, leaving 17 bases between the germline ends. For the CDR3, the DNA is TGTGCCAGCAGCTTATGGTACGCGGGGAAGAGCTCTGGAAACACCATATATTTT. The encoded protein is CASSLWYAGKSSGNTIYF.

The rearrangement links TRBV6-4 to TRBJ1-1; no firm D call. This CDR3 contains 17 residues. From germline, CDR1 is MRHNA and CDR2 SNTAGT. Trimming stripped 5 bases from V and 10 bases from J, with 29 bases between. The CDR3 sequence: CASSPSAVPGRAGGAFF. The DNA for the CDR3 is TGTGCCAGCAGTCCCTCCGCAGTCCCTGGACGGGCCGGAGGAGCTTTCTTT.

The rearrangement uses TRBV6-6 and TRBJ1-6, with D uncertain. CDR3 size: 14 residues. Trimming removed 10 bases from V and 4 bases from J, with 14 bases in between. The germline CDR1 and CDR2 sequences are MNHNY and SVGAGI (reference sequence). The CDR3 loop reads CATRQPEYNSPLHF. The CDR3 DNA is TGTGCCACGCGCCAGCCGGAATATAATTCACCCCTCCACTTT.

This clone showed up just once. J is TRBJ2-7 and V is TRBV21-1; the table's TRBD2 call for D was not verified on the DNA. TRBV21-1 is an annotated pseudogene. This CDR3 comprises 16 residues. CDR3 loop: CASSSNLSGSSYEQYF. CDR3 DNA: TGTGCCAGCAGCTCAAATCTAAGCGGGAGTTCCTACGAGCAGTACTTC.

The chain combines TRBV5-6 with TRBJ1-5; D call uncertain. Per the germline V gene, CDR1 is SGHDT and CDR2 is YYEEEE. The CDR3 covers 14 residues. V lost 0 bases, J lost 4 bases, and 8 bases lay in between. CDR3: CASSLGAGNQPQHF. In nucleotides, the CDR3 is TGTGCCAGCAGCTTGGGTGCCGGAAATCAGCCCCAGCATTTT.

The CDR3 sequence is CASIKGLPYEQYF. Here the CDR3 DNA reads TGTGCCAGCATTAAGGGCCTGCCCTACGAGCAGTACTTC. The V and J genes are TRBV6-1 and TRBJ2-7, with no clear D. This CDR3 contains 13 residues. Per the germline V gene, CDR1 is MNHNS and CDR2 is SASEGT. Between the trimmed V and J ends, which lost 7 bases and 2 bases, there was a span of 12 bases.

The chain joins TRBV5-1 to TRBJ2-3; D is possibly TRBD1 (6 bases). The CDR3 has 15 amino acids. Trimming removed 4 bases at V and 1 base at J, with 13 bases between. The germline V gene encodes CDR1 SGHRS and CDR2 YFSETQ. CDR3 nucleotides: TGCGCCAGCAGCCTGGCGGCAGGGGGCACAGATACGCAGTATTTT. It yields the protein CASSLAAGGTDTQYF.

This chain connects TRBV27 to TRBJ2-3, with D possibly matching TRBD2 (5 bases). Between the trimmed V and J ends, which lost 3 bases and 2 bases, there was a span of 9 bases. Germline CDR1 is MNHEY and CDR2 is SMNVEV (reference sequence). The CDR3 is made up of 14 amino acids. The CDR3 DNA reads TGTGCCAGCAGTTTTACGGGAATCACAGATACGCAGTATTTT. Its protein product is CASSFTGITDTQYF.